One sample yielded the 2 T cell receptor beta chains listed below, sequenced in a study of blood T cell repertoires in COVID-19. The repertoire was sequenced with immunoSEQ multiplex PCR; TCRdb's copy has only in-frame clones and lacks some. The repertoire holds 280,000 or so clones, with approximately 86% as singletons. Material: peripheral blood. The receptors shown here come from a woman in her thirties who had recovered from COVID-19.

The CDR3: CASSTGPEAFF. Written as DNA, the CDR3 is TGTGCCAGCAGTACAGGGCCTGAAGCTTTCTTT. The J gene is TRBJ1-1, the V gene TRBV6-2 or TRBV6-3; a weak D match, TRBD1 (6 bases). Trimming took 5 bases from V and 6 from J, leaving 7 bases between them. The CDR3 is 11 amino acids. Germline V CDR1 and CDR2: MNHEY, SVGEGT.

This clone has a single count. DNA for the CDR3: TGTGCCAGTAAATGGGCGGGGGGGCAGGTCGGCGAGCAGTACTTC. It yields the protein CASKWAGGQVGEQYF. The gene calls are TRBV19 and TRBJ2-7; 9 nucleotides agree with TRBD2. There are 15 residues in the CDR3. The junction had 13 bases not matched to a gene; V was cut back by 7 bases and J by 6 bases. Germline values: CDR1 LNHDA, CDR2 SQIVND (reference sequence). Full variable domain (rest looked up from reference TRBV19 and TRBJ2-7): DGGITQSPKYLFRKEGQNVTLSCEQNLNHDAMYWYRQDPGQGLRLIYYSQIVNDFQKGDIAEGYSVSREKKESFPLTVTSAQKNPTAFYLCASKWAGGQVGEQYFGPGTRLTVT.